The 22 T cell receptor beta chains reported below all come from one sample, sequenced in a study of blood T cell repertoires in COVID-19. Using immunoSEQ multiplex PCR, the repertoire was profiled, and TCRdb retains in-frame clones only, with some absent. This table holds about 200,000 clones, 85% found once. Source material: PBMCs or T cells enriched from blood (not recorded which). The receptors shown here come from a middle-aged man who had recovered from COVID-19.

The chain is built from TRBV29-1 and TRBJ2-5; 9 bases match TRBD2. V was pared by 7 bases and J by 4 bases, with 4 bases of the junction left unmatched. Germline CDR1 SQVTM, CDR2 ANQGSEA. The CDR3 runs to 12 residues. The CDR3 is CSAPTSGETQYF. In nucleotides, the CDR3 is TGCAGCGCCCCGACTAGCGGAGAGACCCAGTACTTC. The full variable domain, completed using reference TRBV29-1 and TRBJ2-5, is SAVISQKPSRDICQRGTSLTIQCQVDSQVTMMFWYRQQPGQSLTLIATANQGSEATYESGFVIDKFPISRPNLTFSTLTVSNMSPEDSSIYLCSAPTSGETQYFGPGTRLLVL.

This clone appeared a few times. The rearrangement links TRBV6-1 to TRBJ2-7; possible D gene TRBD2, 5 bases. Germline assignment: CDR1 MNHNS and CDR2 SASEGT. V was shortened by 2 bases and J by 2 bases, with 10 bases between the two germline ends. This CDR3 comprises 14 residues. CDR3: CASSESREPYEQYF. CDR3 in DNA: TGTGCCAGCAGTGAATCGAGGGAACCCTACGAGCAGTACTTC.

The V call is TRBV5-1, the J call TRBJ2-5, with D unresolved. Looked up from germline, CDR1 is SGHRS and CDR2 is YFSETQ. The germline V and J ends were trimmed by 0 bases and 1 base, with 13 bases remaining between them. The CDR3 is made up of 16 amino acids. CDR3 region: CASSLGLLAVQETQYF. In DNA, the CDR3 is TGCGCCAGCAGCTTGGGTCTTCTTGCGGTCCAAGAGACCCAGTACTTC.

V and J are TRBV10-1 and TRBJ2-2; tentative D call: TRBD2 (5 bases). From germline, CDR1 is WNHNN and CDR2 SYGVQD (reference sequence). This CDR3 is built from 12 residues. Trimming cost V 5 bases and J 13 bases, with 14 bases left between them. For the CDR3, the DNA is TGCGCCAGCAGTTACAGAGCTCGGGGGCTGTTTTTT. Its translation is CASSYRARGLFF.

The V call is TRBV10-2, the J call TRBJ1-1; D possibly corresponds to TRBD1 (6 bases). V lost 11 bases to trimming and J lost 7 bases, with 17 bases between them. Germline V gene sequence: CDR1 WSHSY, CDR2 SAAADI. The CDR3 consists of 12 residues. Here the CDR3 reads CASREGGSEAFF. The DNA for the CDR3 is TGCGCCTCCAGAGAGGGGGGGAGTGAAGCTTTCTTT.

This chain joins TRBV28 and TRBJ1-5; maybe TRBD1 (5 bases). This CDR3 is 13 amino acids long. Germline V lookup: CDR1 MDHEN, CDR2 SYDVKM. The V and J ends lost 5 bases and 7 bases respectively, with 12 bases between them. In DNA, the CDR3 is TGTGCCAGCAGTCGACAGAAGGGCCAGCCCCAGCATTTT. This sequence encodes CASSRQKGQPQHF.

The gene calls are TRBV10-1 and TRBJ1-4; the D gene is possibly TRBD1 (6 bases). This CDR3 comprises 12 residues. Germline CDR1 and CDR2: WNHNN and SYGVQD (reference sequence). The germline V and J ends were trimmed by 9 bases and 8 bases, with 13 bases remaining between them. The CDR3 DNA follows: TGCGCCAGGTGGGGGGGGCCCGAAAAACTGTTTTTT. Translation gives CARWGGPEKLFF.

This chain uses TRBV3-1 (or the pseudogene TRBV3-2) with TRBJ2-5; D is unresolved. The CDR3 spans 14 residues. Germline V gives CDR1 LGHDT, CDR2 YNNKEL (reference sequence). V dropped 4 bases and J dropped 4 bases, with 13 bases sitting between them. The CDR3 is CASSPTVPAETQYF. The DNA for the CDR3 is TGTGCCAGCAGCCCGACTGTTCCCGCAGAGACCCAGTACTTC.

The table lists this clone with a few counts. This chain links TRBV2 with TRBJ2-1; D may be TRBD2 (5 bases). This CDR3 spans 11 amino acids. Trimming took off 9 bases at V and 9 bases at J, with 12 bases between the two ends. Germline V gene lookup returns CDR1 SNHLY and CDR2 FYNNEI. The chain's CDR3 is CASSNGIEQFF. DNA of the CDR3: TGTGCCAGTTCGAACGGGATTGAGCAGTTCTTC.

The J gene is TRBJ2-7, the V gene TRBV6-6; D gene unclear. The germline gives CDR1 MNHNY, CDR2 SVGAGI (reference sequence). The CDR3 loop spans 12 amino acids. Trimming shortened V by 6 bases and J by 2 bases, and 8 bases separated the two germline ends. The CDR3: CASRSAPYEQYF. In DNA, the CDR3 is TGTGCCAGCAGAAGCGCGCCCTACGAGCAGTACTTC.

CDR3: CASSLTASYEQYF. The CDR3 nucleotides read TGTGCCAGCAGTTTGACAGCCTCCTACGAGCAGTACTTC. The chain uses TRBV12-3 or TRBV12-4 and TRBJ2-7, with a tentative D call TRBD1 (5 bases). The ends were cut back, 3 bases at V and 0 bases at J, with 6 bases in the middle. The CDR3 length is 13 residues.

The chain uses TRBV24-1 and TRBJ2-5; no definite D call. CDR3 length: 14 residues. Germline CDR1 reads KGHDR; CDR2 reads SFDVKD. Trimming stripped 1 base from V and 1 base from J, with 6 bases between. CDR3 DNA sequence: TGTGCCACCAGTGATTTTCACAGCCAAGAGACCCAGTACTTC. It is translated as CATSDFHSQETQYF.

The CDR3 DNA follows: TGCGCCAGCAGCTTGGCTGGACTGAGCTCCTATAATTCACCCCTCCACTTT. It encodes CASSLAGLSSYNSPLHF. This chain joins TRBV5-1 and TRBJ1-6, with D unresolved. Trimming pared 0 bases from V and 0 bases from J, leaving 10 bases between. There are 17 residues in the CDR3. In germline, CDR1 is SGHRS, CDR2 YFSETQ.

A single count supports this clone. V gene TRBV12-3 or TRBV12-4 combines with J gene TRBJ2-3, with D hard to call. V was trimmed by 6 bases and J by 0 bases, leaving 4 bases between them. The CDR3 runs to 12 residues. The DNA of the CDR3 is TGTGCCAGCAGAGCTAGCACAGATACGCAGTATTTT. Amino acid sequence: CASRASTDTQYF.

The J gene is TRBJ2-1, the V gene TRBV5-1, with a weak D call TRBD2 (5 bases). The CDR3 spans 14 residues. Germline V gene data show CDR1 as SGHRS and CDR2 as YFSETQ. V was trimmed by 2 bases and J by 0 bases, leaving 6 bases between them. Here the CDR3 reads CASSFLASYNEQFF. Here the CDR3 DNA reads TGCGCCAGCAGCTTCCTAGCCTCCTACAATGAGCAGTTCTTC.

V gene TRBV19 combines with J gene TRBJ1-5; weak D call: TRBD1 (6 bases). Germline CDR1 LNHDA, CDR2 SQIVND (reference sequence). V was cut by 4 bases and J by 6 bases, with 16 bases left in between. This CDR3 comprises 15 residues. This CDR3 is CASSSARGSSQPQHF. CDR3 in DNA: TGTGCCAGTAGTAGTGCCAGGGGCTCTAGTCAGCCCCAGCATTTT.

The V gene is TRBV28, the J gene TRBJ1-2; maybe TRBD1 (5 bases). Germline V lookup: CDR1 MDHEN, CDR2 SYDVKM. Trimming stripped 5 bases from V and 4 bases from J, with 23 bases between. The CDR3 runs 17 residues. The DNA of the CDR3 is TGTGCCAGCAGTATTGGGGGGGGGTACCCAGGCTTCTATGGCTACACCTTC. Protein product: CASSIGGGYPGFYGYTF.

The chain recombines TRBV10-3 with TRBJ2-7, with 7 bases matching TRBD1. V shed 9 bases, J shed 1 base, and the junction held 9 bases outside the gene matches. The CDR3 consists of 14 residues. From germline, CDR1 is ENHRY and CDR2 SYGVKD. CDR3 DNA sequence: TGTGCCATGCAGAGGGGACAGTTTTCCTACGAGCAGTACTTC. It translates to CAMQRGQFSYEQYF.

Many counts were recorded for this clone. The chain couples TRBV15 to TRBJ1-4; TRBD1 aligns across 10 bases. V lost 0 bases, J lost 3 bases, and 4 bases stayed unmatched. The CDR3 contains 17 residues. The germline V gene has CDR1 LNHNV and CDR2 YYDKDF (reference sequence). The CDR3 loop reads CATSREKGTGANEKLFF. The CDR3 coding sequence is TGTGCCACCAGCAGAGAAAAAGGGACAGGGGCTAATGAAAAACTGTTTTTT.

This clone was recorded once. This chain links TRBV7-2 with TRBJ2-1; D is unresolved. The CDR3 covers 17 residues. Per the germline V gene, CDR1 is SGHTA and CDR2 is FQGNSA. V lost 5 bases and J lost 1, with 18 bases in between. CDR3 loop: CASSHLPAATSYNEQFF. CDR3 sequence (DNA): TGTGCCAGCAGCCACCTTCCGGCGGCCACTTCCTACAATGAGCAGTTCTTC. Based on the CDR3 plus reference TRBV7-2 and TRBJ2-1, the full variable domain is GAGVSQSPSNKVTEKGKDVELRCDPISGHTALYWYRQSLGQGLEFLIYFQGNSAPDKSGLPSDRFSAERTGGSVSTLTIQRTQQEDSAVYLCASSHLPAATSYNEQFFGPGTRLTVL.

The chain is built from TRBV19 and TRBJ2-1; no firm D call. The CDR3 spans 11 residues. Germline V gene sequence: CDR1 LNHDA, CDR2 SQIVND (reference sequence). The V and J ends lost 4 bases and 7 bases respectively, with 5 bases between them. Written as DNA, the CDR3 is TGTGCCAGTAGTAAACTAAATGAGCAGTTCTTC. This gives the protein CASSKLNEQFF. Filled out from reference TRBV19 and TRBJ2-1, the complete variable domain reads DGGITQSPKYLFRKEGQNVTLSCEQNLNHDAMYWYRQDPGQGLRLIYYSQIVNDFQKGDIAEGYSVSREKKESFPLTVTSAQKNPTAFYLCASSKLNEQFFGPGTRLTVL.

CDR3 nucleotide sequence: TGTGCCAGCAGCCAGGGCCGATCAAAGTATGGCTACACCTTC. Translation: CASSQGRSKYGYTF. V gene TRBV13 combines with J gene TRBJ1-2, with D perhaps TRBD1 (5 bases). V lost 5 bases, J lost 5 bases, and 15 bases lay in between. The CDR3 is made up of 14 amino acids. In germline, CDR1 is PRHDT, CDR2 FYEKMQ (reference sequence).